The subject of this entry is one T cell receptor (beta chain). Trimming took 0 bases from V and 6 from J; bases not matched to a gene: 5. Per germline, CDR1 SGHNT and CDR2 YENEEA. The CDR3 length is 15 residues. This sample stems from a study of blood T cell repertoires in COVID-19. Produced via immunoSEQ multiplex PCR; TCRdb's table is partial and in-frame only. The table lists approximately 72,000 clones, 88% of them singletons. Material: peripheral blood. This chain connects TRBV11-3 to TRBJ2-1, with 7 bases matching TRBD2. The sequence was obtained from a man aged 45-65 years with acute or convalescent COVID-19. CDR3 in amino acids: CASSLDVGGGNEQFF. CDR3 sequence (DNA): TGTGCCAGCAGCTTAGATGTTGGCGGGGGCAATGAGCAGTTCTTC. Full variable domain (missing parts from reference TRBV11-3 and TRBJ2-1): EAGVVQSPRYKIIEKKQPVAFWCNPISGHNTLYWYLQNLGQGPELLIRYENEEAVDDSQLPKDRFSAERLKGVDSTLKIQPAELGDSAVYLCASSLDVGGGNEQFFGPGTRLTVL.